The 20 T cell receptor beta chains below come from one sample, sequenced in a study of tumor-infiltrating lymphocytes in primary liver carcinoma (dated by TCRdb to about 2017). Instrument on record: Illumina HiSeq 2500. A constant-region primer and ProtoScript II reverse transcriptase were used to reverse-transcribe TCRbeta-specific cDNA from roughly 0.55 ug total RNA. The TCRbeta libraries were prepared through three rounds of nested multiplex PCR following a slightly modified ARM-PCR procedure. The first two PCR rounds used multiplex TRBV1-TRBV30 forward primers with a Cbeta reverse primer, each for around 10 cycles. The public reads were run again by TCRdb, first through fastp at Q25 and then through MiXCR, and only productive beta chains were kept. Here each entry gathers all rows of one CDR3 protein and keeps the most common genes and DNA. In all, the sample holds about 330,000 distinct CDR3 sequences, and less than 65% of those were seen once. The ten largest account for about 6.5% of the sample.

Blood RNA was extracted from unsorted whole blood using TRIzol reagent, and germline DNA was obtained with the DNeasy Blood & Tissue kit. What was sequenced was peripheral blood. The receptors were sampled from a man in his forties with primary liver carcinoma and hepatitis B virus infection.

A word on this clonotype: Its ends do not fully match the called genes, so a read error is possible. The CDR3 coding sequence is TGTGCCAGGAGCTCCGTCTCCTATGAGCAGTACTTC. This sequence encodes CARSSVSYEQYF. The gene calls are TRBV11-2 and TRBJ2-7; no firm D call. The CDR3 has 12 amino acids. Germline V gene lookup returns CDR1 SGHAT and CDR2 FQNNGV.

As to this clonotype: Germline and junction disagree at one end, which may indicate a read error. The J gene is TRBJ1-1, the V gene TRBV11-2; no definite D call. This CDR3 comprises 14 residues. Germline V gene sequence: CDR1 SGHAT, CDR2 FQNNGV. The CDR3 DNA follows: TGTACCAGCAGCTTAGATCACGGGCACACTGAAGCTTTCTTT. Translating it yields CTSSLDHGHTEAFF.

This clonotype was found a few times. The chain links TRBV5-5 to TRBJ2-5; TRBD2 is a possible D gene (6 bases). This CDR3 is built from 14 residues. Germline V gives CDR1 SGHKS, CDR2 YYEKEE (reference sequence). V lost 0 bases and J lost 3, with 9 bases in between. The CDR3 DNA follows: TGTGCCAGCAGCTTGGCGCGGGAAGAAGAGACCCAGTACTTC. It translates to CASSLAREEETQYF.

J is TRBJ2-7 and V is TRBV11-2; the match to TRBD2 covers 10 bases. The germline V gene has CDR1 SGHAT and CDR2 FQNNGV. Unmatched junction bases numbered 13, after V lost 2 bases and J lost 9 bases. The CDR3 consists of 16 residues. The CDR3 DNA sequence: TGTGCCAGCAGCTTAAGTTCAGCGGGGGGGAGTAAGGTGCAGTACTTC. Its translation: CASSLSSAGGSKVQYF. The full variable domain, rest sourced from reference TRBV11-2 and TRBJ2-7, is EAGVAQSPRYKIIEKRQSVAFWCNPISGHATLYWYQQILGQGPKLLIQFQNNGVVDDSQLPKDRFSAERLKGVDSTLKIQPAKLEDSAVYLCASSLSSAGGSKVQYFGPGTRLTVT.

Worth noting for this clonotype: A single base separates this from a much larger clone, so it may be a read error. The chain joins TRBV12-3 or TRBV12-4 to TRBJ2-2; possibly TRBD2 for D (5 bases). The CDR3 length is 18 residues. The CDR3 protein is CASSSTTPPFGNTGEQFF. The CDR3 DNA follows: TGTGCCAGCAGTTCTACGACTCCACCGTTTGGGAACACCGGGGAGCAGTTTTTT.

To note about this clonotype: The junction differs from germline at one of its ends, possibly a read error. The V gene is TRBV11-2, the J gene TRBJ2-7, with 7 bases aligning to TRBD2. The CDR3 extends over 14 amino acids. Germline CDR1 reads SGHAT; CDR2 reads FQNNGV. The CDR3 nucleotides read TGTGCCAGCGGCTTAGCCGGCGGGAGCGACGAGCAATACTTC. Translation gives CASGLAGGSDEQYF.

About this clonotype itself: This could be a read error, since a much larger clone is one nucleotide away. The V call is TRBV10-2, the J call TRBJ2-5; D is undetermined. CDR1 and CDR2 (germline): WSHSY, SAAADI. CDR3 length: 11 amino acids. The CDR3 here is CASSVDETQHF. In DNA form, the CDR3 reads TGCGCCAGCAGTGTAGACGAGACCCAGCACTTC.

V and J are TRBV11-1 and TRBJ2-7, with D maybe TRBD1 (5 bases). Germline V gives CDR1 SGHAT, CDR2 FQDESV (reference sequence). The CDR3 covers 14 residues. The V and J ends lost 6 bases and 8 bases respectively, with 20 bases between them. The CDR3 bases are TGTGCCAGCAGACTGTGGCAGGGCAACAGCAAGCAGTACTTC. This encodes CASRLWQGNSKQYF. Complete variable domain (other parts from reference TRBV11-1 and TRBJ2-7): EAEVAQSPRYKITEKSQAVAFWCDPISGHATLYWYRQILGQGPELLVQFQDESVVDDSQLPKDRFSAERLKGVDSTLKIQPAELGDSAMYLCASRLWQGNSKQYFGPGTRLTVT.

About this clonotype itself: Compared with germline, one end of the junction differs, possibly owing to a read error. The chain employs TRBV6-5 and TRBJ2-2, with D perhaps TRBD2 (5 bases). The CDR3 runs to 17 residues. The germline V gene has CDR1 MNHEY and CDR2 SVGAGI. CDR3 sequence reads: CASTLRTGNMVTGELLF. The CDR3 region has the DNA TGTGCCAGCACCCTAAGGACGGGGAATATGGTCACCGGGGAGCTGCTTTTT.

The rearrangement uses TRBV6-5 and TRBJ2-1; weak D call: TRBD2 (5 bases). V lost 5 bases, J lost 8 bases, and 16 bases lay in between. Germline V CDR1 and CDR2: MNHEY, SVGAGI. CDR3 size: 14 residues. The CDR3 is CASSNGEFSDEQFF. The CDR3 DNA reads TGTGCCAGCAGTAATGGGGAGTTTAGCGATGAGCAGTTCTTC.

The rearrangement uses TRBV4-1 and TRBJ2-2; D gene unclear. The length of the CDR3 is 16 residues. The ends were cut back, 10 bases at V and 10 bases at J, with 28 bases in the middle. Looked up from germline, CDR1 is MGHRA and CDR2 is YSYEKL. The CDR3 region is CANGLGVGRRTPELFF. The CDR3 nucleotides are TGCGCCAACGGCCTAGGAGTAGGGCGACGAACACCGGAGCTGTTTTTT.

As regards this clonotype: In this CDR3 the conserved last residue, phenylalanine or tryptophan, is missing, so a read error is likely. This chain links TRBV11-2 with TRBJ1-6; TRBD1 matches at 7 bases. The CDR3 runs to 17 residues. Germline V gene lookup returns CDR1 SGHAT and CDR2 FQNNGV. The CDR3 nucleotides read TGTGCCGGCAGCCCTGGTTGGACAGGAAGCTATAATTCACCACTCCACTCT. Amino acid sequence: CAGSPGWTGSYNSPLHS.

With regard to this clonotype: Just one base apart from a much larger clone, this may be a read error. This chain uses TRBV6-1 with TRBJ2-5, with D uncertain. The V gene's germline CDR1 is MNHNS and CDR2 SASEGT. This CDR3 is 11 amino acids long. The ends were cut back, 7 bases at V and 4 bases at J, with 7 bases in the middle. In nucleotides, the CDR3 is TGTGCCAGCACAGAACGAGAGACCCAGTACTTC. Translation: CASTERETQYF.

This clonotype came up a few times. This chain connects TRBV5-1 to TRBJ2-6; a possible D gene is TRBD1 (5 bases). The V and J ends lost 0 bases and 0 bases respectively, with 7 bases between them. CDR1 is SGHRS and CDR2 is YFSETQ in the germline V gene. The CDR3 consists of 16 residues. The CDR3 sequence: CASSLGQGSGANVLTF. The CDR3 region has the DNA TGCGCCAGCAGCTTGGGTCAGGGCTCTGGGGCCAACGTCCTGACTTTC.

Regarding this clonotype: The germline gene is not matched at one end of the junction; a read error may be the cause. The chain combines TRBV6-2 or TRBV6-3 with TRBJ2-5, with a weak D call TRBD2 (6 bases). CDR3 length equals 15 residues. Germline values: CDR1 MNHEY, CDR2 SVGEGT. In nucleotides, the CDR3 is TGTGTCAGCAGTTACTCGGAGGCGGGATCGGAGACCCAGTACTTC. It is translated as CVSSYSEAGSETQYF.

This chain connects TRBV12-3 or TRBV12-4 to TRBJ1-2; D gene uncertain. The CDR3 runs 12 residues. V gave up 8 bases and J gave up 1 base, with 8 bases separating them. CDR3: CASLKVNYGYTF. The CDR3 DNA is TGTGCCAGCCTGAAGGTTAACTATGGCTACACCTTC.

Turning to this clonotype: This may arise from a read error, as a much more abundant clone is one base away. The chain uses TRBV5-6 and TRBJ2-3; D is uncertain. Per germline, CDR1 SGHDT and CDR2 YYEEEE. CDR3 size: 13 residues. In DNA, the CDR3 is TGTACCAGCAGCACCCGGGCCAACGTCCGGCAGTATTTT. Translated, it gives CTSSTRANVRQYF.

Written as DNA, the CDR3 is TGTGCCAGCAGCTCATGGACTAGCGGGCCCAGCTCCTACAATGAGCAGTTCTTC. This sequence encodes CASSSWTSGPSSYNEQFF. The rearrangement joins TRBV5-4 to TRBJ2-1, with TRBD2 identical over 11 bases. This CDR3 comprises 18 residues. CDR1 SGHNT and CDR2 YYREEE come from the germline V gene (reference sequence). V was clipped by 3 bases and J by 0 bases; unmatched bases: 8. The variable domain in full, completed from reference TRBV5-4 and TRBJ2-1, reads ETGVTQSPTHLIKTRGQQVTLRCSSQSGHNTVSWYQQALGQGPQFIFQYYREEENGRGNFPPRFSGLQFPNYSSELNVNALELDDSALYLCASSSWTSGPSSYNEQFFGPGTRLTVL.

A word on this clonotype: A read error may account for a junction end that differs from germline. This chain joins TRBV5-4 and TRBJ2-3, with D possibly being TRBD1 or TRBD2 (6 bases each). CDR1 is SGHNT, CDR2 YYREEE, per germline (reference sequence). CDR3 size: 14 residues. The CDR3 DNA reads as TGTGCCAGCGGCTTGGAGGGGGGCACGGATACGCAGTATTTT. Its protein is CASGLEGGTDTQYF.

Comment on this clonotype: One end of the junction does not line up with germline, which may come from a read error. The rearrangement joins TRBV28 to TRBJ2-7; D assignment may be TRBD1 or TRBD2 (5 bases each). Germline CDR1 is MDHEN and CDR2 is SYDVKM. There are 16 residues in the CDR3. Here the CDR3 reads CASSPLTGTHRHEHYF. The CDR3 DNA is TGTGCCAGCAGTCCCCTCACCGGGACCCATCGCCACGAGCACTACTTC.